The rows below give T cell receptor beta chains drawn from one sample of a study of blood T cell repertoires in COVID-19. Generated by immunoSEQ multiplex PCR, the TCRdb table keeps only in-frame clones and is missing some. The sample lists under 250,000 clones, 80% seen once, with around 13% in the top ten. The sequenced sample was peripheral blood. These receptors were taken from a human donor in a cohort sampled during active COVID-19. Each CDR3 is given with its conserved first and last residue. A D gene is named only where the DNA matches it firmly. For some rows the clone size is stated as once, few or many, or as a class when expanded; others skip it.

NA,TRBD1,TRBV18,TRBJ2-7,CASSRGQAPYEQYF,TGTGCCAGCTCACGGGGACAGGCACCCTACGAGCAGTACTTC
NA,NA,TRBV15,TRBJ2-7,CATSRLKGDPYEQYF,TGTGCCACCAGCAGGCTGAAGGGGGACCCCTACGAGCAGTACTTC
NA,NA,TRBV9,TRBJ1-1,CASSVEQGNTEAFF,TGTGCCAGCAGCGTAGAACAGGGGAACACTGAAGCTTTCTTT
once,TRBD1,TRBV6-6,TRBJ2-5,CASRSQPGQGYETQYF,TGTGCCAGCAGGTCACAACCGGGACAGGGGTATGAGACCCAGTACTTC
few,TRBD1,TRBV7-9,TRBJ2-1,CASRRTGGPYNEQFF,TGTGCCAGCAGGCGGACAGGGGGCCCCTACAATGAGCAGTTCTTC
NA,NA,TRBV7-2,TRBJ1-6,CASSLGGSPLHF,TGTGCCAGCAGCTTGGGGGGTTCACCCCTCCACTTT
few,TRBD1,TRBV28,TRBJ1-2,CASSLGQAYGYTF,TGTGCCAGCAGTTTAGGACAGGCCTATGGCTACACCTTC
NA,TRBD1,TRBV7-9,TRBJ2-2,CASSRDRTNTGELFF,TGTGCCAGCAGCCGGGACAGGACGAACACCGGGGAGCTGTTTTTT
NA,NA,TRBV19,TRBJ1-1,CASSLQGGVEAFF,TGTGCCAGTAGTTTGCAGGGAGGGGTTGAAGCTTTCTTT
NA,TRBD2,TRBV19,TRBJ2-5,CASHSLAEQETQYF,TGTGCCAGCCACTCACTAGCGGAGCAAGAGACCCAGTACTTC
few,NA,TRBV5-4,TRBJ1-2,CASSPGRLEGGVYGYTF,TGTGCCAGCAGCCCGGGCCGTTTAGAGGGGGGGGTCTATGGCTACACCTTC
NA,TRBD1,TRBV18,TRBJ1-1,CASSSRTGLNTEAFF,TGTGCCAGCTCATCCCGGACAGGCCTGAACACTGAAGCTTTCTTT
NA,NA,TRBV11-3,TRBJ2-7,CASSSQQGGEQYF,TGTGCCAGCAGTTCGCAGCAGGGGGGAGAGCAGTACTTC
NA,NA,TRBV3-1/TRBV3-2,TRBJ1-1,CASSPRHETEAFF,TGTGCCAGCAGCCCCCGACACGAGACTGAAGCTTTCTTT
NA,TRBD1,TRBV6-6,TRBJ2-7,CASSPRDRVRYEQYF,TGTGCCAGCAGCCCCCGGGACAGGGTAAGATACGAGCAGTACTTC
NA,NA,TRBV3-1/TRBV3-2,TRBJ2-1,CASSERAKKTEQFF,TGTGCCAGCTCAGAGAGGGCCAAAAAAACGGAGCAGTTCTTC
NA,NA,TRBV2,TRBJ1-2,CASSEWTGEESYTF,TGTGCCAGCAGTGAATGGACTGGGGAGGAGAGCTACACCTTC
NA,TRBD2,TRBV9,TRBJ2-5,CASSPGLGQETQYF,TGTGCCAGCAGCCCAGGACTAGGCCAAGAGACCCAGTACTTC
NA,NA,TRBV2,TRBJ2-1,CASSETGGGDYNEQFF,TGTGCCAGCAGTGAGACGGGCGGAGGGGATTACAATGAGCAGTTCTTC
NA,NA,TRBV29-1,TRBJ1-4,CSVEEGQGRKLFF,TGCAGCGTTGAAGAGGGCCAGGGTCGAAAACTGTTTTTT
NA,TRBD2,TRBV12-5,TRBJ2-1,CASGLEGVSSGREGNEQFF,TGTGCTAGTGGTTTGGAAGGGGTGTCTAGCGGGAGGGAAGGCAATGAGCAGTTCTTC
once,TRBD1,TRBV7-2,TRBJ2-1,CASSWDRGGYEQFF,TGTGCCAGCAGCTGGGACAGGGGTGGGTATGAGCAGTTCTTC
NA,TRBD1,TRBV7-3,TRBJ2-1,CASSGRDSDYNEQFF,TGTGCCAGCAGCGGCCGGGACAGCGACTACAATGAGCAGTTCTTC
few,NA,TRBV20-1,TRBJ2-1,CSADSDNEQFF,TGCAGTGCTGACAGCGACAATGAGCAGTTCTTC
NA,NA,TRBV30,TRBJ1-6,CAWSATRGNSPLHF,TGTGCCTGGAGTGCGACAAGAGGGAATTCACCCCTCCACTTT
NA,NA,TRBV27,TRBJ2-7,CASSLWSGNEQYF,TGTGCCAGCAGTTTATGGTCGGGAAACGAGCAGTACTTC
NA,TRBD1,TRBV2,TRBJ2-1,CASSGTGLSYNEQFF,TGTGCCAGCAGTGGGACAGGCCTCTCCTACAATGAGCAGTTCTTC
few,NA,TRBV23-1,TRBJ1-1,CASNDGGDTEAFF,TGCGCCAGCAATGACGGAGGGGATACTGAAGCTTTCTTT
NA,TRBD2,TRBV19,TRBJ2-3,CASSYELANTDTQYF,TGTGCCAGTAGTTACGAACTAGCGAACACAGATACGCAGTATTTT
NA,TRBD2,TRBV6-5,TRBJ2-3,CASELAATQYF,TGTGCCAGCGAACTAGCGGCTACGCAGTATTTT
NA,NA,TRBV5-1,TRBJ2-1,CASSLKAGATYNEQFF,TGCGCCAGCAGCCTCAAAGCGGGCGCCACCTACAATGAGCAGTTCTTC
once,NA,TRBV19,TRBJ1-4,CASSIGGASNEKLFF,TGTGCCAGTAGTATAGGAGGTGCAAGTAATGAAAAACTGTTTTTT
NA,NA,TRBV29-1,TRBJ2-2,CSVVQHMNTGELFF,TGCAGCGTTGTACAACATATGAACACCGGGGAGCTGTTTTTT
many,TRBD1,TRBV19,TRBJ1-5,CASSSPGQGGGDQPQHF,TGTGCCAGTAGTTCGCCGGGACAGGGAGGAGGCGATCAGCCCCAGCATTTT
NA,TRBD1,TRBV13,TRBJ1-1,CASSVHTGGHTEAFF,TGTGCCAGCAGCGTACATACAGGGGGCCACACTGAAGCTTTCTTT
NA,TRBD1,TRBV27,TRBJ2-7,CASSSPGQGRWEQYF,TGTGCCAGCAGTTCTCCGGGACAGGGGAGGTGGGAGCAGTACTTC
NA,TRBD1,TRBV5-8,TRBJ1-1,CASSWYRGDTEAFF,TGTGCCAGCAGCTGGTACAGGGGGGACACTGAAGCTTTCTTT
NA,TRBD2,TRBV7-2,TRBJ2-5,CASSLVTSGGETQYF,TGTGCCAGCAGCTTAGTTACTAGCGGAGGAGAGACCCAGTACTTC
NA,TRBD1,TRBV7-9,TRBJ1-1,CASSSGGDRDTEAFF,TGTGCCAGCAGCTCCGGGGGGGACAGGGATACTGAAGCTTTCTTT
few,NA,TRBV9,TRBJ2-3,CASSVLQSEGDTQYF,TGTGCCAGCAGCGTATTACAAAGCGAGGGAGATACGCAGTATTTT
NA,NA,TRBV28,TRBJ1-3,CASSPGTLGNTIYF,TGTGCCAGCAGTCCTGGGACACTCGGAAACACCATATATTTT
NA,TRBD1,TRBV28,TRBJ2-1,CASRFTRDRPSNEQFF,TGTGCCAGCAGGTTTACCCGGGACAGACCCTCCAATGAGCAGTTCTTC
NA,TRBD2,TRBV5-1,TRBJ2-4,CASSSERGLRNIQYF,TGCGCCAGCAGCTCGGAGCGGGGCCTTCGGAACATTCAGTACTTC
NA,TRBD2,TRBV2,TRBJ2-5,CASSPTSGQETQYF,TGTGCCAGCAGCCCAACTAGCGGCCAAGAGACCCAGTACTTC